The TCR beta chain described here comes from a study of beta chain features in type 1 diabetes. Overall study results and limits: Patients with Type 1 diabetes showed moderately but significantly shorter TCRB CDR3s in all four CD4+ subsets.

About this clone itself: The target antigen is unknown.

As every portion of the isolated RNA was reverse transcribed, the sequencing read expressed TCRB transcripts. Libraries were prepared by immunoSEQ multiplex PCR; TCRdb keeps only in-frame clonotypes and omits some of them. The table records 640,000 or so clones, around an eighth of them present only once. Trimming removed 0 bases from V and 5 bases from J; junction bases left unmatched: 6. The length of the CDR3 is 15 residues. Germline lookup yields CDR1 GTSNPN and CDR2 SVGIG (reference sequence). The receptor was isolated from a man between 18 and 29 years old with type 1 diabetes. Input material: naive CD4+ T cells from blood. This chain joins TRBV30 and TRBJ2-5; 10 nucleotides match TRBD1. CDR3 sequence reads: CAWSVGQGGGETQYF. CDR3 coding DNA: TGTGCCTGGAGTGTAGGACAGGGGGGAGGGGAGACCCAGTACTTC. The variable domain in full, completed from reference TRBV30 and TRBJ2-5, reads SQTIHQWPATLVQPVGSPLSLECTVEGTSNPNLYWYRQAAGRGLQLLFYSVGIGQISSEVPQNLSASRPQDRQFILSSKKLLLSDSGFYLCAWSVGQGGGETQYFGPGTRLLVL.